These T cell receptor beta chains were read from a single sample in a study of CD8 T cells in ankylosing spondylitis. Each CDR3 protein gets one entry after TCRdb re-called the 5' RACE reads with MiXCR. This table holds 200,000 to 300,000 distinct CDR3 sequences, about 10% found once. Sequencing was done on a sample of blood, either unsorted or a sorted T cell fraction (not recorded which). The receptors shown here come from a male donor with ankylosing spondylitis or in good health (not recorded which). CDR3s include the opening cysteine and the closing phenylalanine or tryptophan. A D gene is named only where the DNA matches it firmly. Clone size is not always given. Where it is, it says once, few, many or a class for expanded clones.

j_gene: TRBJ2-1
v_gene: TRBV12-3/TRBV12-4
abundance: many
d_gene: TRBD1
CDR3nt: TGTGCCAGCAGGGACAGGGGGTCGGCCGGTATTGAGCAGTTCTTC
CDR3aa: CASRDRGSAGIEQFF

j_gene: TRBJ2-2
v_gene: TRBV7-2
abundance: many
d_gene: TRBD2
CDR3nt: TGTGCCAGCAGCTTACTAGCGGGGGCCCTCACCGGGGAGCTGTTTTTT
CDR3aa: CASSLLAGALTGELFF

j_gene: TRBJ2-3
v_gene: TRBV5-1
abundance: many
d_gene: NA
CDR3nt: TGCGCCAGCAGCCTGCTCGGAGCAGGCACAGATACGCAGTATTTT
CDR3aa: CASSLLGAGTDTQYF

j_gene: TRBJ2-3
v_gene: TRBV27
abundance: few
d_gene: TRBD1
CDR3nt: TGTGCCAGCCGCAAATTACAGGGGGCGCATCCAGATACGCAGTATTTT
CDR3aa: CASRKLQGAHPDTQYF

j_gene: TRBJ2-5
v_gene: TRBV7-2
abundance: many
d_gene: NA
CDR3nt: TGTGCCAGCAGCCCTGCGACAGGTTTTGGGGAGACCCAGTACTTC
CDR3aa: CASSPATGFGETQYF

j_gene: TRBJ1-2
v_gene: TRBV6-1
abundance: NA
d_gene: NA
CDR3nt: TGTGCCAGCAGTGAACCGGGACGGACATTTTACACCTTT
CDR3aa: CASSEPGRTFYTF

j_gene: TRBJ2-7
v_gene: TRBV3-1
abundance: NA
d_gene: TRBD1
CDR3nt: TGTGCCAGCAGCCCCACAGGGGACTACGAGCAGTACTTC
CDR3aa: CASSPTGDYEQYF

j_gene: TRBJ2-7
v_gene: TRBV5-1
abundance: many
d_gene: NA
CDR3nt: TGCGCCAGCAGCTTGGAGGCTGTGGCCTACTACGAGCAGTACTTC
CDR3aa: CASSLEAVAYYEQYF

j_gene: TRBJ1-5
v_gene: TRBV20-1
abundance: NA
d_gene: NA
CDR3nt: TGCAGTGCTCTCCGACACAGCAGCAATCAGCCCCAGCATTTT
CDR3aa: CSALRHSSNQPQHF

j_gene: TRBJ2-7
v_gene: TRBV6-1
abundance: many
d_gene: NA
CDR3nt: TGTGCCAGCAGTGTAGCGGAGGTCTACGAGCAGTACTTC
CDR3aa: CASSVAEVYEQYF

j_gene: TRBJ1-5
v_gene: TRBV28
abundance: many
d_gene: TRBD1
CDR3nt: TGTGCCAGCAGTTTTCCCGGGACAGGGGGGGATCAGCCCCAGCATTTT
CDR3aa: CASSFPGTGGDQPQHF

j_gene: TRBJ1-3
v_gene: TRBV7-1
abundance: NA
d_gene: NA
CDR3nt: TGTGCCAGCAGCCCCGGCCTCGGAAGCACCATATATTTT
CDR3aa: CASSPGLGSTIYF

j_gene: TRBJ2-1
v_gene: TRBV29-1
abundance: NA
d_gene: TRBD2
CDR3nt: TGCAGCGTAGCGGGATCCGACAATGAGCAGTTCTTC
CDR3aa: CSVAGSDNEQFF

j_gene: TRBJ1-1
v_gene: TRBV5-1
abundance: many
d_gene: NA
CDR3nt: TGCGCCAGCAAGAGGGCAAGAATGAACACTGAAGCTTTCTTT
CDR3aa: CASKRARMNTEAFF

j_gene: TRBJ1-1
v_gene: TRBV29-1
abundance: few
d_gene: NA
CDR3nt: TGCAGCGTTGCCGGGGTCAATGAAGCTTTCTTT
CDR3aa: CSVAGVNEAFF

j_gene: TRBJ1-1
v_gene: TRBV20-1
abundance: many
d_gene: NA
CDR3nt: TGCAGTGCTAGGGACCCCATGAACACTGAAGCTTTCTTT
CDR3aa: CSARDPMNTEAFF

j_gene: TRBJ1-5
v_gene: TRBV20-1
abundance: many
d_gene: TRBD1
CDR3nt: TGCAGTGCTGGCCCCTCCAGGGGGTATAGCAATCAGCCCCAGCATTTT
CDR3aa: CSAGPSRGYSNQPQHF

j_gene: TRBJ1-2
v_gene: TRBV5-1
abundance: few
d_gene: NA
CDR3nt: TGCGCCAGCAGCCCACCATCCCTTGACTACACCTTC
CDR3aa: CASSPPSLDYTF

j_gene: TRBJ1-5
v_gene: TRBV12-3/TRBV12-4
abundance: NA
d_gene: NA
CDR3nt: TGTGCCAGCAGTTTGGGACACTTGAGCAATCAGCCCCAGCATTTT
CDR3aa: CASSLGHLSNQPQHF

j_gene: TRBJ2-4
v_gene: TRBV7-8
abundance: many
d_gene: NA
CDR3nt: TGTGCCAGCAGCTTAGAGAGTCCTGGGGTTCAGTACTTC
CDR3aa: CASSLESPGVQYF

j_gene: TRBJ2-1
v_gene: TRBV28
abundance: many
d_gene: NA
CDR3nt: TGTGCCAGCAGTTTCGGGCGGAATGAGCAGTTCTTC
CDR3aa: CASSFGRNEQFF

j_gene: TRBJ2-3
v_gene: TRBV20-1
abundance: many
d_gene: TRBD2
CDR3nt: TGCAGTGCGAGGACTAGCAGCACAGATACGCAGTATTTT
CDR3aa: CSARTSSTDTQYF

j_gene: TRBJ2-7
v_gene: TRBV20-1
abundance: many
d_gene: NA
CDR3nt: TGCAGTGCTAGGGGAGACAGTCCCTACGAGCAGTACTTC
CDR3aa: CSARGDSPYEQYF

j_gene: TRBJ2-4
v_gene: TRBV20-1
abundance: few
d_gene: NA
CDR3nt: TGCAGTGCTAGACTAGATTCGGACATTCAGTACTTC
CDR3aa: CSARLDSDIQYF

j_gene: TRBJ1-5
v_gene: TRBV2
abundance: many
d_gene: TRBD1
CDR3nt: TGTGCCAGCAGTGAGTCCAGGGGGCGTGGCACAGCGAATCAGCCCCAGCATTTT
CDR3aa: CASSESRGRGTANQPQHF

j_gene: TRBJ2-1
v_gene: TRBV5-1
abundance: NA
d_gene: TRBD2
CDR3nt: TGCGCCAGCAGCTTGGAGCGGACTAGTTCCTACAATGAGCAGTTCTTC
CDR3aa: CASSLERTSSYNEQFF

j_gene: TRBJ2-5
v_gene: TRBV29-1
abundance: NA
d_gene: NA
CDR3nt: TGCAGCGTTGAAAGGGGATCCCGTGGTACCCAGTACTTC
CDR3aa: CSVERGSRGTQYF

j_gene: TRBJ2-5
v_gene: TRBV5-1
abundance: NA
d_gene: TRBD1
CDR3nt: TGCGCCAGCAGCTCGACGGACAGGGAAGAGACCCAGTACTTC
CDR3aa: CASSSTDREETQYF

j_gene: TRBJ1-1
v_gene: TRBV5-8
abundance: many
d_gene: NA
CDR3nt: TGTGCCAGCATCCAACAGGGATATGAAGCTTTCTTT
CDR3aa: CASIQQGYEAFF

j_gene: TRBJ2-7
v_gene: TRBV25-1
abundance: many
d_gene: NA
CDR3nt: TGTGCCAGCAGACGGCCAGGGACCTACGAGCAGTACTTC
CDR3aa: CASRRPGTYEQYF

j_gene: TRBJ1-2
v_gene: TRBV12-2
abundance: few
d_gene: NA
CDR3nt: TGTGCAAGTCGCTCAGAAACCGATCGCAACTATGGCTACACCTTC
CDR3aa: CASRSETDRNYGYTF

j_gene: TRBJ2-7
v_gene: TRBV10-2
abundance: few
d_gene: NA
CDR3nt: TGCGCCAGCAGTGCCAAGGGGGGGGCCTACGAGCAGTACTTC
CDR3aa: CASSAKGGAYEQYF

j_gene: TRBJ1-1
v_gene: TRBV7-2
abundance: many
d_gene: NA
CDR3nt: TGTGCCAGCAGCCCCCGCTTGTGGTCGAACACTGAAGCTTTCTTT
CDR3aa: CASSPRLWSNTEAFF

j_gene: TRBJ1-1
v_gene: TRBV6-2/TRBV6-3
abundance: many
d_gene: TRBD1
CDR3nt: TGTGCCAGCAGTTACTCGAGGGAAACTACAGGGGGCCGGGGTACTGAAGCTTTCTTT
CDR3aa: CASSYSRETTGGRGTEAFF

j_gene: TRBJ1-1
v_gene: TRBV27
abundance: few
d_gene: NA
CDR3nt: TGTGCCAGCAGGACCGGGACTGGTGGAGCTTTCTTT
CDR3aa: CASRTGTGGAFF

j_gene: TRBJ2-5
v_gene: TRBV29-1
abundance: many
d_gene: TRBD1
CDR3nt: TGCAGCGTTGAAGATTGGGGCTATGACAGGGGGTCGAAGTACTTC
CDR3aa: CSVEDWGYDRGSKYF

j_gene: TRBJ2-7
v_gene: TRBV12-3/TRBV12-4
abundance: many
d_gene: NA
CDR3nt: TGTGCCAGCAGTTTAAGTCAGTACTACGAGCAGTACTTC
CDR3aa: CASSLSQYYEQYF

j_gene: TRBJ2-7
v_gene: TRBV3-1
abundance: many
d_gene: NA
CDR3nt: TGTGCCAGCAGCCAAGGCAGTTACTACGAGCAGTACTTC
CDR3aa: CASSQGSYYEQYF

j_gene: TRBJ2-5
v_gene: TRBV11-2
abundance: few
d_gene: NA
CDR3nt: TGTGCCAGCAGCTTAGACGGGGGCGGGGAAGAGACCCAGTACTTC
CDR3aa: CASSLDGGGEETQYF

j_gene: TRBJ2-7
v_gene: TRBV12-3/TRBV12-4
abundance: many
d_gene: TRBD2
CDR3nt: TGTGCCAGCAGTTTGCGCGGGAGCATCAACGAGCAGTACTTC
CDR3aa: CASSLRGSINEQYF

j_gene: TRBJ1-1
v_gene: TRBV7-2
abundance: NA
d_gene: NA
CDR3nt: TGTGCCAGCAGCTTAGTGGTAGGGAACACTGAAGCTTTCTTT
CDR3aa: CASSLVVGNTEAFF

j_gene: TRBJ2-3
v_gene: TRBV7-9
abundance: few
d_gene: NA
CDR3nt: TGTGCCAGCCAACAGACTAGCACAGATACGCAGTATTTT
CDR3aa: CASQQTSTDTQYF

j_gene: TRBJ2-7
v_gene: TRBV6-2/TRBV6-3
abundance: NA
d_gene: NA
CDR3nt: TGTGCCAGCAGCTCCAGCCTTATGGGCGAGCAGTACTTC
CDR3aa: CASSSSLMGEQYF

j_gene: TRBJ1-5
v_gene: TRBV12-3/TRBV12-4
abundance: few
d_gene: TRBD1
CDR3nt: TGTGCCAGCAGTTCACCCGACAGGGGATGGGGTCAGCCCCAGCATTTT
CDR3aa: CASSSPDRGWGQPQHF

j_gene: TRBJ1-3
v_gene: TRBV20-1
abundance: NA
d_gene: NA
CDR3nt: TGCAGTGTTCCGTTGCAGAACACCATATATTTT
CDR3aa: CSVPLQNTIYF

j_gene: TRBJ2-1
v_gene: TRBV7-9
abundance: NA
d_gene: TRBD2
CDR3nt: TGTGCCAGCAGCTCCGGTTCGAGCGGGGGATACAATGAGCAGTTCTTC
CDR3aa: CASSSGSSGGYNEQFF

j_gene: TRBJ2-5
v_gene: TRBV5-1
abundance: NA
d_gene: NA
CDR3nt: TGCGCCAGCAGCTTGGGGCTAGCTCGCGAGACCCAGTACTTC
CDR3aa: CASSLGLARETQYF

j_gene: TRBJ2-7
v_gene: TRBV11-2
abundance: many
d_gene: TRBD1
CDR3nt: TGTGCCAGCAGCTCCCCCCCCGGGACAGGGGCTTATGAGCAGTACTTC
CDR3aa: CASSSPPGTGAYEQYF

j_gene: TRBJ2-5
v_gene: TRBV21-1
abundance: many
d_gene: NA
CDR3nt: TGTGCCAGCAGCAGGCTGAGGGAGGGCCAACACCAAGAGACCCAGTACTTC
CDR3aa: CASSRLREGQHQETQYF

j_gene: TRBJ2-1
v_gene: TRBV10-3
abundance: NA
d_gene: TRBD2
CDR3nt: TGTGCCATCAGCGAAGGGACTAGCGGGAGAGGGTACAATGAGCAGTTCTTC
CDR3aa: CAISEGTSGRGYNEQFF

j_gene: TRBJ2-7
v_gene: TRBV20-1
abundance: NA
d_gene: NA
CDR3nt: TGCAGTGCTACGGACGGTTACGAGCAGTACTTC
CDR3aa: CSATDGYEQYF

j_gene: TRBJ1-4
v_gene: TRBV20-1
abundance: many
d_gene: NA
CDR3nt: TGCAGTGCGCCCGGAGGAAGGGATGAAAAACTGTTTTTT
CDR3aa: CSAPGGRDEKLFF

j_gene: TRBJ2-3
v_gene: TRBV5-4
abundance: NA
d_gene: TRBD1
CDR3nt: TGTGCCAGCAGCTTCCGGACAGGGGGCGCCCCAGATACGCAGTATTTT
CDR3aa: CASSFRTGGAPDTQYF

j_gene: TRBJ1-6
v_gene: TRBV20-1
abundance: many
d_gene: NA
CDR3nt: TGCAGTGCCGAGGGGGGGCCGAGGAATTCACCCCTCCACTTT
CDR3aa: CSAEGGPRNSPLHF

j_gene: TRBJ2-7
v_gene: TRBV10-3
abundance: many
d_gene: TRBD1
CDR3nt: TGTGCCATCAGTGAACCGGGACAGAACCCCTACGAGCAGTACTTC
CDR3aa: CAISEPGQNPYEQYF

j_gene: TRBJ1-2
v_gene: TRBV10-3
abundance: many
d_gene: NA
CDR3nt: TGTGCCATCAGTGAGTCGATGGGCCTAGGGGATTATGGCTACACCTTC
CDR3aa: CAISESMGLGDYGYTF

j_gene: TRBJ1-1
v_gene: TRBV6-5
abundance: NA
d_gene: TRBD1
CDR3nt: TGTGCCAGCAGTTGGGAGACAGGGGCGGACACTGAAGCTTTCTTT
CDR3aa: CASSWETGADTEAFF

j_gene: TRBJ2-7
v_gene: TRBV5-1
abundance: NA
d_gene: NA
CDR3nt: TGCGCCAGCAGGGAGGGGGAGTCGTTCGAGCAGTACTTC
CDR3aa: CASREGESFEQYF